This T cell receptor beta chain was obtained from a study of T cell changes during pregnancy in multiple sclerosis. V shed 0 bases and J 2 bases; nucleotides not matched to a gene: 4. This CDR3 has 15 amino acids. The germline V gene has CDR1 ENHRY and CDR2 SYGVKD. The method was immunoSEQ multiplex PCR; TCRdb's version includes in-frame clones alone and lacks a portion of them. Of about 28,000 clones in the sample, about 89% are singletons; the top ten hold approximately 6.2%. Sequencing used CD8+ T cells from peripheral blood mononuclear cells, obtained before pregnancy. The chain carries TRBV10-3 and TRBJ2-7; 7 bases are shared with TRBD2. This receptor was taken from a female donor with multiple sclerosis, enrolled in a pregnancy study. CDR3 sequence (DNA): TGTGCCATCAGTGAGTCCGCTAGCGGAACCTACGAGCAGTACTTC. Its protein is CAISESASGTYEQYF.